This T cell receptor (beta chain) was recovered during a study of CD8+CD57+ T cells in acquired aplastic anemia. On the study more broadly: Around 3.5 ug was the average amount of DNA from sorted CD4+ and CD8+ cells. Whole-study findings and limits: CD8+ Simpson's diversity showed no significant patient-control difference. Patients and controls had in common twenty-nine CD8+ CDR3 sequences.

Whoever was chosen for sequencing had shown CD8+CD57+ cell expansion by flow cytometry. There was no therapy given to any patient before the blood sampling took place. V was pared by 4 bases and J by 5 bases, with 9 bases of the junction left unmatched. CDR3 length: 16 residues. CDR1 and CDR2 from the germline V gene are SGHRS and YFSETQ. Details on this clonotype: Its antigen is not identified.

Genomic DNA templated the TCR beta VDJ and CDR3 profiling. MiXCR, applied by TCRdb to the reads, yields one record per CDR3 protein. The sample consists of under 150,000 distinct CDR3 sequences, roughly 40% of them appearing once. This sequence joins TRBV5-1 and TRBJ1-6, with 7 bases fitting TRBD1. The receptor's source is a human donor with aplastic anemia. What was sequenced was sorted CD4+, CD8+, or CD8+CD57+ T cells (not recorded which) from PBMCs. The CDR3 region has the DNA TGCGCCAGCAGCGTATACGGACAGGCGAATAATTCACCCCTCCACTTT. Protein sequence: CASSVYGQANNSPLHF.